Below are 13 T cell receptor beta chains sequenced from a single sample in a study of human T cells and chemical hapten exposure. TCRdb recomputed calls from the RACE reads with MiXCR, one row per CDR3 protein. The sample includes 65,000 to 95,000 distinct CDR3 sequences, 6.6% seen only once; the top ten take 1% to 1.5%. Indicated time point: patch test 2, 6 weeks after DPC sensitization. Treatment indicated: therapeutic diphenylcyclopropenone sensitization with weekly scalp DPC. The starting material was whole blood, obtained in connection with sensitization to the hapten diphenylcyclopropenone (DPC). The receptors come from a woman aged 30 to 39 with alopecia areata. Some clones in this sample may be carry-over from other donors' samples.

This clonotype was seen at least ten times. Compared with germline, one end of the junction differs, possibly owing to a read error. The rearrangement joins TRBV29-1 to TRBJ1-2, with TRBD1 matching 9 bases. The CDR3 totals 13 residues. Per germline, CDR1 SQVTM and CDR2 ANQGSEA. DNA for the CDR3: TGCAGCGGGGGGCTGACCGGGACAGGGCGTGTTATCTTC. Translated, it gives CSGGLTGTGRVIF.

This rearrangement joins TRBV18 to TRBJ1-5; 8 bases fit TRBD1. The J segment lost 2 bases and the V segment lost 6 bases, leaving 6 bases of the junction unmatched. Germline CDR1 and CDR2: KGHSH and LQKENI. The length of the CDR3 is 15 residues. In DNA, the CDR3 is TGTGCCAGCTCCACAGGGGGTACTGGCAATCAGCCCCAGCATTTT. Translated: CASSTGGTGNQPQHF.

This clonotype was seen a handful of times. The chain is built from TRBV20-1 and TRBJ1-2, with D uncertain. This CDR3 contains 14 residues. CDR1 and CDR2 (germline): DFQATT, SNEGSKA (reference sequence). The V gene lost 6 bases and the J gene lost 1 base, with 15 bases spanning the gap. The CDR3 reads CSASPPGFNYGYTF. The CDR3 DNA reads TGCAGTGCGTCACCCCCGGGGTTTAACTATGGCTACACCTTC.

This clonotype showed up just a few times. This chain uses TRBV6-5 with TRBJ2-1; D is possibly TRBD1 (5 bases). V was pared by 6 bases and J by 0 bases, with 9 bases between. The CDR3 has 14 residues. In germline, CDR1 is MNHEY, CDR2 SVGAGI. DNA for the CDR3: TGTGCCAGCAGGGACATAAGCTCCTACAATGAGCAGTTCTTC. It translates to CASRDISSYNEQFF.

This clonotype was counted many times. The chain links TRBV6-5 to TRBJ2-3, with 7 bases fitting TRBD2. This CDR3 region has 15 residues. CDR1 and CDR2 (germline): MNHEY, SVGAGI. V shed 3 bases and J 4 bases; nucleotides not matched to a gene: 7. The CDR3 sequence: CASSYDGLDADTQYF. As DNA, the CDR3 is TGTGCCAGCAGTTATGACGGACTAGACGCAGATACGCAGTATTTT.

This clonotype has a count of ten or more. The DNA of the CDR3 is TGTGCCAGCCGCATTCGATCAGCTAACTATGGCTACACCTTC. It translates to CASRIRSANYGYTF. V is TRBV2 and J is TRBJ1-2, with D unclear. CDR1 and CDR2 from the germline V gene are SNHLY and FYNNEI. The CDR3 is made up of 14 amino acids. Trimming shortened V by 8 bases and J by 0 bases, and 13 bases separated the two germline ends.

This clonotype came up a few times. A much larger clone differs by one base, so this may be a read error. The genes are TRBV6-5 and TRBJ2-6; TRBD1 agrees at 7 bases. Germline V lookup: CDR1 MNHEY, CDR2 SVGAGI. The CDR3 loop spans 15 amino acids. DNA of the CDR3: TGTGCCAGCAGGACAGGGTTCTCTGGGGCCAACGTCCTGAATTTC. Amino acid sequence: CASRTGFSGANVLNF.

This clonotype was found a few times. V gene TRBV3-1 combines with J gene TRBJ2-5; tentatively, D is TRBD1 (5 bases). V lost 2 bases and J lost 1, with 8 bases in between. Germline CDR1 reads LGHDT; CDR2 reads YNNKEL (reference sequence). The CDR3 totals 14 residues. The CDR3 DNA reads TGTGCCAGCAGCCAACACAGGACCCAAGAGACCCAGTACTTC. Residues: CASSQHRTQETQYF.

This clonotype has at least ten counts. The chain has TRBV29-1 and TRBJ2-7; a possible D gene is TRBD2 (6 bases). Between the trimmed V and J ends, which lost 5 bases and 5 bases, there was a span of 19 bases. The CDR3 has 14 amino acids. In germline, CDR1 is SQVTM, CDR2 ANQGSEA. Here the CDR3 reads CSVTRDFLADEQYF. In DNA form, the CDR3 reads TGCAGCGTTACCCGGGACTTTCTAGCAGACGAGCAGTACTTC.

A few counts support this clonotype. The chain combines TRBV6-5 with TRBJ1-6; D not certain. The germline gives CDR1 MNHEY, CDR2 SVGAGI. There are 14 residues in the CDR3. V lost 5 bases and J lost 5, with 10 bases in between. CDR3 loop: CASSPHKNNSPLHF. CDR3 bases: TGTGCCAGCAGTCCCCACAAAAATAATTCACCCCTCCACTTT.

At least ten counts were recorded for this clonotype. This sequence joins TRBV7-9 and TRBJ2-5; no definite D call. This CDR3 has 13 amino acids. Trimming took off 1 base at V and 3 bases at J, with 6 bases between the two ends. Germline CDR1 and CDR2: SEHNR and FQNEAQ (reference sequence). CDR3 in amino acids: CASSLVAEETQYF. Here the CDR3 DNA reads TGTGCCAGCAGCTTAGTGGCAGAAGAGACCCAGTACTTC.

This clonotype has at least ten counts. The chain couples TRBV6-1 to TRBJ2-3; 14 bases match TRBD2. CDR1 and CDR2 from the germline V gene are MNHNS and SASEGT. V was pared by 10 bases and J by 4 bases, with 7 bases of the junction left unmatched. This CDR3 has 15 residues. DNA for the CDR3: TGTGCCACTAGACTAGCGGGGGGGCGGTCAGATACGCAGTATTTT. It specifies CATRLAGGRSDTQYF.

In this sample, this clonotype turned up many times. This chain joins TRBV20-1 and TRBJ2-7; the match to TRBD1 covers 8 bases. V gave up 5 bases and J gave up 3 bases; unmatched junction bases: 6. The CDR3 sequence is 13 residues long. CDR1 and CDR2 from the germline V gene are DFQATT and SNEGSKA (reference sequence). CDR3 in DNA: TGCAGTGCTGTGGACAGGGTTAGCTACGAGCAGTACTTC. Amino acids: CSAVDRVSYEQYF.